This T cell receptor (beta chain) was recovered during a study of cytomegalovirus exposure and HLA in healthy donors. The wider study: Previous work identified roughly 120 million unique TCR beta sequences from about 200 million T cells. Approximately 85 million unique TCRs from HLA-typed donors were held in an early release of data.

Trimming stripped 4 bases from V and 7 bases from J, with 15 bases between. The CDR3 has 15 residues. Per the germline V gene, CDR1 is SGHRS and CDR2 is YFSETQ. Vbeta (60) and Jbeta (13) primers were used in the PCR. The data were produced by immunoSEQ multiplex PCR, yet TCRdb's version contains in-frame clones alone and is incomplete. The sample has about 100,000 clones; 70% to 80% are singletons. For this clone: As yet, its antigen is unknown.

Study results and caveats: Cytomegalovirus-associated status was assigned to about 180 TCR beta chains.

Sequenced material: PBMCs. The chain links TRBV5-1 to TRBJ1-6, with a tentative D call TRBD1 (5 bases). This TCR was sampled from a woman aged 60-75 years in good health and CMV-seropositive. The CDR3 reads CASSHQGPSNSPLHF. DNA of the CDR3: TGCGCCAGCAGCCACCAGGGCCCCAGCAATTCACCCCTCCACTTT.